Shown below are 20 T cell receptor beta chains from a single sample sequenced in a study of response to subunit inactivated influenza vaccine (dated by TCRdb to about 2018). Receptors were amplified or captured by RT-PCR. The data were produced on an Illumina HiSeq 2500. The public sequencing data were trimmed at Q25 with fastp and processed into clonotypes with MiXCR by TCRdb, which kept only in-frame beta chains. Rows are combined by CDR3 protein, so each entry shows the most common genes and DNA. This sample holds about 570,000 distinct CDR3 sequences; about 10% were observed only once. The ten largest clones add up to 10% to 13% of the sample. Sequencing used PBMCs from blood, obtained on the day of vaccination. The source is a man between 50 and 59 years old who received an inactivated influenza vaccine. Donor details come from another sample of the same person, matched by shared clones.

DNA of the CDR3: TGTGCCAGCAGTCACACACGACGTGCCACCGGGGAGCTGTTTTTT. It translates to CASSHTRRATGELFF. The genes are TRBV6-6 and TRBJ2-2; no clear D gene. Germline lookup yields CDR1 MNHNY and CDR2 SVGAGI (reference sequence). V was trimmed by 5 bases and J by 4 bases, leaving 14 bases between them. This CDR3 is built from 15 residues.

The chain employs TRBV7-9 and TRBJ2-7, with D possibly matching TRBD1 (6 bases). CDR3 size: 14 residues. V lost 5 bases, J lost 7 bases, and 18 bases lay in between. Germline V lookup: CDR1 SEHNR, CDR2 FQNEAQ (reference sequence). The CDR3 nucleotides read TGTGCCAGCAGCCCAACAGGGCCCCATACGGAGCAGTACTTC. Encoded protein: CASSPTGPHTEQYF.

The gene calls are TRBV5-4 and TRBJ2-1; D perhaps matches TRBD2 (6 bases). Germline CDR1 and CDR2: SGHNT and YYREEE (reference sequence). V lost 3 bases to trimming and J lost 2 bases, with 15 bases between them. The CDR3 totals 16 residues. CDR3 nucleotides: TGTGCCAGCAGCTCCCCCGGGAGTCCCCCCTACAATGAGCAGTTCTTC. Amino acid sequence: CASSSPGSPPYNEQFF.

The chain is built from TRBV5-1 and TRBJ2-3; D could derive from TRBD1 or TRBD2 (7 bases each). V was clipped by 4 bases and J by 3 bases, with 21 bases between them. This CDR3 is 17 amino acids long. Germline values: CDR1 SGHRS, CDR2 YFSETQ. CDR3 in amino acids: CASSVTGTTRGTDTQYF. The CDR3 coding sequence is TGCGCCAGCAGCGTGACAGGGACTACCCGGGGGACAGATACGCAGTATTTT.

This clonotype was counted at least ten times. This rearrangement joins TRBV9 to TRBJ2-1; 9 positions match TRBD1. The length of the CDR3 is 15 residues. In germline, CDR1 is SGDLS, CDR2 YYNGEE. With V trimmed by 1 base and J by 5 bases, 4 bases remained unmatched. CDR3 region: CASSVFRTGDNEQFF. CDR3 DNA sequence: TGTGCCAGCAGCGTATTCCGGACAGGGGACAATGAGCAGTTCTTC. The whole variable domain, remainder taken from reference TRBV9 and TRBJ2-1, is DSGVTQTPKHLITATGQRVTLRCSPRSGDLSVYWYQQSLDQGLQFLIQYYNGEERAKGNILERFSAQQFPDLHSELNLSSLELGDSALYFCASSVFRTGDNEQFFGPGTRLTVL.

V gene TRBV7-6 combines with J gene TRBJ2-1; TRBD1 matches 7 bases. The J segment lost 4 bases and the V segment lost 8 bases, leaving 11 bases of the junction unmatched. Germline V lookup: CDR1 SGHVS, CDR2 FNYEAQ. The CDR3 consists of 15 residues. CDR3 nucleotides: TGTGCCAGCTCCGGGACAGAATATCCATACAATGAGCAGTTCTTC. Protein sequence: CASSGTEYPYNEQFF. Combining the CDR3 with reference TRBV7-6 and TRBJ2-1 gives the whole variable domain GAGVSQSPRYKVTKRGQDVALRCDPISGHVSLYWYRQALGQGPEFLTYFNYEAQQDKSGLPNDRFSAERPEGSISTLTIQRTEQRDSAMYRCASSGTEYPYNEQFFGPGTRLTVL.

This chain joins TRBV5-1 and TRBJ2-1; no firm D call. The germline CDR1 and CDR2 sequences are SGHRS and YFSETQ. The CDR3 has 12 residues. Trimming shortened V by 6 bases and J by 3 bases, and 7 bases separated the two germline ends. The CDR3 DNA sequence: TGCGCCAGCAAGGCAGACTACAATGAGCAGTTCTTC. This translates into CASKADYNEQFF. Based on the CDR3 plus reference TRBV5-1 and TRBJ2-1, the full variable domain is KAGVTQTPRYLIKTRGQQVTLSCSPISGHRSVSWYQQTPGQGLQFLFEYFSETQRNKGNFPGRFSGRQFSNSRSEMNVSTLELGDSALYLCASKADYNEQFFGPGTRLTVL.

This clonotype was observed at least ten times. The rearrangement links TRBV19 to TRBJ2-7; D is possibly TRBD2 (5 bases). The germline CDR1 and CDR2 sequences are LNHDA and SQIVND (reference sequence). This CDR3 has 14 residues. Trimming cost V 6 bases and J 2 bases, with 14 bases left between them. The CDR3 protein is CASSSPGSTYEQYF. CDR3 nucleotide sequence: TGTGCCAGTAGCTCCCCGGGGTCCACCTACGAGCAGTACTTC.

This clonotype showed up just a few times. The rearrangement joins TRBV18 to TRBJ2-5, with a weak D call TRBD1 (6 bases). CDR3 size: 15 residues. V lost 3 bases to trimming and J lost 1 base, with 12 bases between them. Germline-derived CDR1 and CDR2 are KGHSH and LQKENI. CDR3 amino acids: CASSPARTAQETQYF. The CDR3 region has the DNA TGTGCCAGCTCACCTGCGAGGACAGCCCAAGAGACCCAGTACTTC.

This clonotype appeared a few times. The V call is TRBV6-1, the J call TRBJ2-1, with TRBD2 as a possible D gene (6 bases). The germline V and J ends were trimmed by 7 bases and 6 bases, with 22 bases remaining between them. This CDR3 has 16 amino acids. Germline CDR1 and CDR2: MNHNS and SASEGT. CDR3 loop: CASIPQGRDGSNEQFF. DNA of the CDR3: TGTGCCAGCATCCCCCAGGGCAGGGACGGGAGCAATGAGCAGTTCTTC.

This chain connects TRBV4-2 to TRBJ1-2; D not resolved. The CDR3 runs to 14 residues. Trimming took 6 bases from V and 0 from J, leaving 11 bases between them. The germline V gene has CDR1 LGHNA and CDR2 YNFKEQ. The CDR3 loop is CASSPGSSNYGYTF. For the CDR3, the DNA is TGTGCCAGCAGTCCGGGATCTTCTAACTATGGCTACACCTTC.

This clonotype was seen a few times. V usage is TRBV18 and J usage is TRBJ2-6, with no clear D. V was pared by 0 bases and J by 0 bases, with 12 bases between. The CDR3 spans 18 residues. The germline CDR1 and CDR2 sequences are KGHSH and LQKENI. The CDR3 DNA reads as TGTGCCAGCTCACCACCCAACCAGGCTATCTCTGGGGCCAACGTCCTGACTTTC. It encodes CASSPPNQAISGANVLTF.

This clonotype turned up a few times. The rearrangement uses TRBV29-1 and TRBJ2-7; 12 bases are shared with TRBD2. Germline values: CDR1 SQVTM, CDR2 ANQGSEA. V was clipped by 5 bases and J by 2 bases; unmatched bases: 1. This CDR3 region has 13 residues. The CDR3 region is CSVRLAGAYEQYF. Here the CDR3 DNA reads TGCAGCGTTCGACTAGCGGGGGCCTACGAGCAGTACTTC.

Here the CDR3 reads CASSLTSGSGKDTQYF. The CDR3 nucleotides are TGTGCCAGCAGCTTGACTAGCGGGAGTGGTAAAGATACGCAGTATTTT. V and J are TRBV7-2 and TRBJ2-3; 12 nucleotides align to TRBD2. The CDR3 sequence is 16 residues long. The germline gives CDR1 SGHTA, CDR2 FQGNSA. V trimming: 3 bases; J trimming: 5 bases; junction bases outside the gene matches: 6.

The chain uses TRBV12-5 and TRBJ2-2, with no clear D. CDR1 LGHNT and CDR2 FRNRAP come from the germline V gene. CDR3 length: 15 amino acids. Trimming pared 0 bases from V and 5 bases from J, leaving 10 bases between. The DNA of the CDR3 is TGTGCTAGTGGTTTGGTACTTGGGGAAACCGGGGAGCTGTTTTTT. Translation gives CASGLVLGETGELFF.

This clonotype was seen a few times. The chain carries TRBV12-3 or TRBV12-4 and TRBJ2-2; no firm D call. V shed 0 bases and J shed 1 base, with 9 bases lying between them. This CDR3 is 16 amino acids long. DNA for the CDR3: TGTGCCAGCAGTTTAGCACAAACACTGAACACCGGGGAGCTGTTTTTT. Translating it yields CASSLAQTLNTGELFF.

The chain combines TRBV10-3 with TRBJ2-7, with TRBD2 identical over 13 bases. Germline V gene data show CDR1 as ENHRY and CDR2 as SYGVKD. This CDR3 region has 15 residues. The V and J ends lost 4 bases and 4 bases, in that order; junction bases with no gene match: 4. The chain's CDR3 is CAISGSGLAGYEQYF. In nucleotides, the CDR3 is TGTGCCATCAGTGGATCGGGACTAGCGGGATACGAGCAGTACTTC.

This clonotype was recorded a few times. This chain connects TRBV7-2 to TRBJ2-5; TRBD2 is a possible D gene (7 bases). The CDR3 is 16 residues long. Germline CDR1 reads SGHTA; CDR2 reads FQGNSA. Trimming removed 0 bases at V and 4 bases at J, with 15 bases between. In nucleotides, the CDR3 is TGTGCCAGCAGCTTAGCGGAGTTGGGGGGGCGAGAGACCCAGTACTTC. It encodes CASSLAELGGRETQYF. Based on the CDR3 plus reference TRBV7-2 and TRBJ2-5, the full variable domain is GAGVSQSPSNKVTEKGKDVELRCDPISGHTALYWYRQSLGQGLEFLIYFQGNSAPDKSGLPSDRFSAERTGGSVSTLTIQRTQQEDSAVYLCASSLAELGGRETQYFGPGTRLLVL.

This clonotype has more than one count but fewer than ten. The chain uses TRBV18 and TRBJ2-3, with D tentatively TRBD2 (5 bases). Germline V gene data show CDR1 as KGHSH and CDR2 as LQKENI. V was shortened by 4 bases and J by 6 bases, with 8 bases between the two germline ends. The CDR3 totals 12 residues. The CDR3 DNA follows: TGTGCCAGCTCACGGGGAGAGGATACGCAGTATTTT. Translation gives CASSRGEDTQYF.

This clonotype is a singleton in its sample. This chain joins TRBV7-6 and TRBJ1-1; 7 bases agree with TRBD1. J gave up 3 bases and V 1 base, and 2 bases lay outside the gene matches. Germline lookup yields CDR1 SGHVS and CDR2 FNYEAQ. The CDR3 is made up of 14 amino acids. The CDR3 sequence is CASSLGTGYTEAFF. The CDR3 DNA reads as TGTGCCAGCAGCTTAGGGACAGGCTACACTGAAGCTTTCTTT.